The entry below describes one T cell receptor beta chain. The germline gene is not matched at one end of the junction; a read error may be the cause. The data originate from a study of CD8 T cells in ankylosing spondylitis. The V gene's germline CDR1 is LGHDT and CDR2 YNNKEL (reference sequence). The length of the CDR3 is 17 residues. The TCR beta libraries were generated through quantitative 5'-RACE incorporating molecular barcodes. MiXCR, run by TCRdb on the 5' RACE reads, gives a single entry per CDR3 protein. The data hold approximately 150,000 distinct CDR3 sequences, with more than 40% observed a single time.

The chain joins TRBV3-1 to TRBJ2-3; 7 bases are shared with TRBD1. The source of this sequence is a male donor with ankylosing spondylitis. Sample: synovial fluid, either unsorted or a sorted T cell fraction (not recorded which). This CDR3 is CASSEDAEMTGPDTQYF. The CDR3 region has the DNA TGTGCCAGCAGCGAAGACGCCGAGATGACAGGGCCAGATACGCAGTATTTT.